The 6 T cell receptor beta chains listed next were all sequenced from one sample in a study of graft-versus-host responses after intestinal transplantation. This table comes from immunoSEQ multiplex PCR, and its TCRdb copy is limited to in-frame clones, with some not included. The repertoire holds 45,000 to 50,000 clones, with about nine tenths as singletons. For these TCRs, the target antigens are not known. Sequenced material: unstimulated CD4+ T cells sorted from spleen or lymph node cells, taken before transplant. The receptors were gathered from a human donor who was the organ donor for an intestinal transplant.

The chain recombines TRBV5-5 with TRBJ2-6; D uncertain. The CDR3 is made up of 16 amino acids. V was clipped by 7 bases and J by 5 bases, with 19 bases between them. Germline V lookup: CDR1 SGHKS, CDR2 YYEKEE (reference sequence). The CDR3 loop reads CASQLLAQSRANVLTF. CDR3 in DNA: TGTGCCAGCCAACTTCTCGCACAAAGTCGGGCCAACGTCCTGACTTTC.

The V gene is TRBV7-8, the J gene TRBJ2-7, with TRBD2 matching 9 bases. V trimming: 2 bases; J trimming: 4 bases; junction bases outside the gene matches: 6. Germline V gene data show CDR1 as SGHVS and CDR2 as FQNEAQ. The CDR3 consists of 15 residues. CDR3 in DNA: TGTGCCAGCAGCTTACGGCGGGAGGGCGGTTACGAGCAGTACTTC. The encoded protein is CASSLRREGGYEQYF.

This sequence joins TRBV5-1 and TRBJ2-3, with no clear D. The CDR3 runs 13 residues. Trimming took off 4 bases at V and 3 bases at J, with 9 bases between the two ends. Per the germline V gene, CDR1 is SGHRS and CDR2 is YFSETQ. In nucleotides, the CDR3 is TGCGCCAGCAGCGCCCGTGAGACAGATACGCAGTATTTT. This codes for CASSARETDTQYF.

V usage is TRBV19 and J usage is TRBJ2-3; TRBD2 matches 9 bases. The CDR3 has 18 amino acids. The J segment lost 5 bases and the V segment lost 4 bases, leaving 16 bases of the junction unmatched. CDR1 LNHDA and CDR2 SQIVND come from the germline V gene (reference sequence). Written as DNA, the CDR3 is TGTGCCAGTAGTAGGGCTGGGACTAGCTATTCAGAGGGAGATACGCAGTATTTT. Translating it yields CASSRAGTSYSEGDTQYF.

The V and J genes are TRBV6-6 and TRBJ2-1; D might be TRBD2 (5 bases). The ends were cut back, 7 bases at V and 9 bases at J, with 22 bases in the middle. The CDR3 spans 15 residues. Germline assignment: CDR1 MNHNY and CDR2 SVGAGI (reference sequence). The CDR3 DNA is TGTGCCAGCATGGGTGGAGCGGTCCTACTCAGTGAGCAGTTCTTC. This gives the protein CASMGGAVLLSEQFF.

The CDR3 nucleotides are TGTGCCAGCAGCTTAATGGGACAGAGCACAGATACGCAGTATTTT. Translation: CASSLMGQSTDTQYF. The chain combines TRBV7-3 with TRBJ2-3; TRBD1 agrees at 7 bases. The length of the CDR3 is 15 residues. V lost 1 base, J lost 0 bases, and 1 base stayed unmatched. CDR1 is SGHTA, CDR2 FQGTGA, per germline. The variable domain in full, with the rest retrieved from reference TRBV7-3 and TRBJ2-3, is GAGVSQTPSNKVTEKGKYVELRCDPISGHTALYWYRQSLGQGPEFLIYFQGTGAADDSGLPNDRFFAVRPEGSVSTLKIQRTERGDSAVYLCASSLMGQSTDTQYFGPGTRLTVL.